The sequence of this TCR beta chain was determined in a study of cytomegalovirus exposure and HLA in healthy donors (dated 2017 in TCRdb). Describing the broader study: An earlier analysis of some 500 of the donors reported roughly 270 Gb of sequence data and around 120 million unique TCR beta sequences from 150 million to 200 million T cells. An early release that covered several hundred HLA-typed donors contained 300 to 350 gigabases of sequencing data and about 84 million unique TCR sequences. The genetic ancestry cluster associated with self-reported Caucasian donors included about four fifths of the approximately 400 genotyped donors. The study was designed to test whether signatures of past pathogen exposure could be identified by cataloging public T cell receptors. The study used immunosequencing to profile the T cell repertoires of several hundred subjects and linked those repertoires to cytomegalovirus serostatus. In addition to the first cohort of roughly 700 subjects, a separate validation cohort of over 90 different subjects was used. High-throughput TCR immunosequencing, statistical association of individual TCRs with disease status, and machine learning were combined to predict cytomegalovirus infection status. To study patterns of TCR occurrence, a later analysis re-analyzed previously published TCR beta repertoires from under 750 donors and added high-resolution HLA genotyping. In the later analysis, no new phenotypic data were used to find candidate immune exposures; instead, reliance was placed on TCR beta sequences and their occurrence across donors. An earlier analysis of fewer than 750 of the donors used high-throughput TCR beta sequencing to judge whether each TCR beta V gene segment behaved as functional or pseudogenic. Alongside the repertoire data, information on donor age, sex, ethnicity and CMV serostatus was compiled. In a later genetic analysis, genome-wide SNP genotypes for about 55% of the roughly 700 donors were used, and that subset was treated as a discovery cohort. All discovery cohort repertoires had been generated on a single sequencing platform. Both class I and class II loci were covered by HLA typing, at four-digit resolution. The number of typed donors differed by locus: about 620-630 for A, B, C, DRB1 and DQB1; approximately 520 for DQA1; around 580 for DPA1; and 400 to 480 for DPB1. Roughly 5 DR-DQ haplotypes were treated as single units for association and clustering because of strong linkage in the cohort. On average, 235,054 unique TCR beta nucleotide sequences were sequenced per donor among a few hundred genotyped donors of the cohort, with about 19% of those sequences being non-productive.

The library was made by the immunoSEQ multiplex PCR assay. The multiplex PCR relied on a mix of 60 forward primers for TCR Vbeta segments and 13 reverse primers for TCR Jbeta segments. The CDR3 region of rearranged TCR beta genes was amplified from genomic DNA by a multiplex PCR assay. The amplified TCR beta libraries were sequenced on the Illumina HiSeq System as 87-base-pair reads. As for how the authors treated the data: In a later analysis, tens of millions of unique TCR beta chains were counted across the roughly 610 repertoires, and roughly 11 million of these chains were shared by at least two donors. Raw reads were error-corrected and collapsed into unique sequences with a nearest-neighbor algorithm that merged closely related sequences to remove PCR and sequencing errors. To assign V, D and J gene segments, CDR3 sequences were aligned to IMGT reference sequences. For a sequence to be retained, at least a six-nucleotide match to both a V gene segment and a J gene segment was required. Rearrangements were called productive when the CDR3 lacked stop codons and stayed in frame with V and J; all others were non-productive. CDR3 was defined according to IMGT convention as the region running from the second conserved V-encoded cysteine to the conserved J-encoded phenylalanine. The earlier analysis of approximately 590 of the donors excluded any sequence lacking an unambiguous match to a single V gene segment. An earlier analysis of over 450 of the donors classified V segments as functional when productive rearrangements were above 56.7% and as segregating when the standard deviation between donors was above 5%. A statistical classification framework was built to diagnose cytomegalovirus status from the catalog of TCR beta chain sequences. In a later analysis, V and J genes were assigned by comparing TCR nucleotide sequences against IMGT/GENE-DB human TR gene sequences. In a later analysis, CDR3 sequences and most-parsimonious VDJ recombination scenarios were assigned using the TCRdist pipeline. A later analysis defined each TCR beta chain by its CDR3 amino acid sequence plus V-gene family, and excluded reads lacking a unique V-gene family. In a later analysis, 450 to 600 highly shared, low-generation-probability nucleotide sequences were removed to address suspected cross-contamination and a sequencing artifact. In a later analysis, a clonal expansion index was calculated for each public chain from normalized within-repertoire ranks of inferred template counts. Generation probabilities in a later analysis came from a VDJ recombination model fitted to out-of-frame rearrangements, and those results were checked against IGoR. A later analysis scored TCR-TCR, TCR-HLA and TCR-CMV co-occurrence with hypergeometric tests, applying a repertoire-size bias correction to TCR pairs. False discovery rates were estimated in a later analysis by permuting HLA or CMV assignments 20 times. In a later analysis, co-occurring TCRs were grouped using DBSCAN, with TCRdist sequence similarity added in when clustering inside HLA-allele-positive subsets. Repertoires with fewer than 30,000 or more than 120,000 public chains, plus five repertoires with anomalous nucleotide sharing, were excluded from co-occurrence clustering. Imported from immuneACCESS, the table was reduced by TCRdb to in-frame sequences with V and J called. These copies leave out some clones; in studies compared against another copy, an unresolved V gene accounts for under half, and the cause of the remainder is not known. The D gene and trimming were derived from the DNA, and the V and J assignments and clone size from that table. For this sample there are 200,000 or so clones; 65% to 85% appear just once. The ten largest clones represent 0.71% of the sample.

Study-level results and caveats: The study gave a list of 150 to 200 TCR beta chains associated with cytomegalovirus. In a later genetic analysis, a missense DCLRE1C variant was associated with V-gene and J-gene trimming of TCR beta chains, and the association was replicated in an independent cohort. Sequencing depth was assumed to be roughly uniform across donors in the presence/absence analyses, though that assumption may not hold. While some public TCRs were present in many individuals, most TCR sequences turned up only very rarely across donors. It was suggested by the authors that the approach could potentially be generalized to other disease states and immunological phenotypes. According to a later analysis, parvovirus B19, influenza, CMV and Epstein-Barr virus appeared linked to several top co-occurrence clusters. In a later analysis, HLA-associated TCR beta chains showed more clonal expansion and lower generation probabilities than non-associated chains that were equally common. A further reported finding was that TCR beta sequences accurately predicted the HLA-A and HLA-B alleles for most subjects in the first cohort. In a later analysis, TCR association rates were found to vary across HLA loci, with the most associated TCRs seen for DRB1 alleles and the fewest for HLA-C alleles. This cohort had only TCR beta chains sequenced, and the lack of alpha or paired-chain data limited which features could be detected. In a later analysis, most CMV-associated TCR beta chains were found to appear HLA-restricted, with HLA associations seemingly driven largely by CMV exposure. A few of the identified cytomegalovirus-associated TCR beta chains were confirmed in vitro to be specific for cytomegalovirus antigens. A later genetic analysis reported fewer N-insertions in productive TCRs among donors in an Asian-associated ancestry cluster than the roughly 700-donor mean. A group of highly shared sequence variants was considered likely to be a technical artifact of the sequencing pipeline. A later analysis associated 16,951 TCR beta sequences with specific HLA alleles at a false discovery rate of 0.05. For the cohort, immune exposure information was limited to CMV serostatus. Because some donors lacked HLA typing at each locus, the association tests relied only on the typed subset. When HLA alleles, especially DR and DQ, strongly co-occurred, attributing TCR associations to individual alleles was difficult. An earlier analysis of around 540 of the donors showed that most TCR beta V segments appeared in productive rearrangements either about 87% or about 30% of the time, which broadly matched IMGT annotations. Correlated functional status among segregating V segments might be attributable to linkage disequilibrium, but an unknown experimental factor could not be ruled out. The classifier was reported to diagnose cytomegalovirus status with high specificity and sensitivity in both the original cohort and the validation cohort. Because the 87-base-pair reads could not distinguish some IMGT-functional V segments, including TRBV6-2 and TRBV6-3, those segments were excluded. Because counts were too low, about 17 rarely observed V segments, including chromosome 9 orphons, were excluded from the earlier analysis of a few hundred of the donors.

In total, 666 healthy bone marrow donors made up the cohort. At the time of sampling, all cohort members were nominally healthy, though unrecorded immune exposures were likely present. The donor was CMV seronegative and belonged to the group of more than 300 seronegative cohort members. A peripheral blood sample was provided by each donor, and peripheral blood mononuclear cells were used for TCR beta sequencing. Genomic DNA extraction from the blood cell samples was performed with the Qiagen DNeasy Blood Extraction Kit. The V end loses 8 bases and the J end loses 12 bases, and a stretch of 25 bases separates them. The CDR3 goes from the cysteine to the phenylalanine over 14 residues. Only the CDR3 DNA stays, 42 bases, in frame from base 1. The germline V gene gives CDR1 as MDHEN and CDR2 as SYDVKM. Concerning this clone itself: No antigen is known for it. Within one base of it there is no much larger clone, and no base qualities were kept.

Sequencing was carried out using PBMCs. The receptor's source is a boy younger than 10 in good health and CMV-seronegative. The chain was built from TRBV28 and TRBJ1-2; the D region possibly corresponds to TRBD1 (6 bases align). Here the CDR3 is given as CASVGGTGTKLHTF. The nucleotide sequence is given as TGTGCCAGCGTTGGGGGAACGGGGACAAAGCTACACACCTTC.